This T cell receptor beta chain was retrieved from a study of CD8 T cells in Susac syndrome. Study-wide background: There were Susac syndrome patients who were therapy-naive at blood draw, others on corticosteroids, and others on intravenous immunoglobulin alone. General study points: CD4+ T cell repertoires in Susac syndrome lacked clonal expansion.

Trimming removed 3 bases from V and 7 bases from J, with 13 bases in between. Germline V CDR1 and CDR2: SGHTA, FQGNSA. The CDR3 is 13 residues long. As to this clonotype: The antigen is undetermined.

The RNA input was roughly 0.5 to 1 ug, and it was reverse transcribed with random hexamers. TCRdb independently ran MiXCR on the immunoSEQ multiplex PCR reads; one entry per CDR3 protein. The table lists over 130,000 distinct CDR3 sequences, roughly 94% of them singletons. Sequenced input: CD4+ T cells from PBMCs. The chain uses TRBV7-2 and TRBJ2-7; possible D gene TRBD1, 6 bases. This TCR was sampled from a human donor with Susac syndrome. CDR3 DNA: TGTGCCAGCAGCTTTGGGGGCCACGGTGAGCAGTACTTC. Its translation is CASSFGGHGEQYF.